The source of this T cell receptor (beta chain) is a study of patients and donors after allogeneic stem cell transplantation. Germline V lookup: CDR1 SGHRS, CDR2 YFSETQ. The V end was cut by 2 bases, the J end by 4 bases, with 22 bases between. The CDR3 length is 18 residues. TCRdb redid the calling of the RT-PCR reads with MiXCR, one entry per CDR3 protein. The sample contains roughly 940,000 distinct CDR3 sequences, about a sixth of which appear only once. This clonotype was recorded a few times. The J gene is TRBJ2-4, the V gene TRBV5-1, with D possibly TRBD2 on 6 matching bases. The sequence was collected from a human donor who was either an allogeneic HSCT recipient or a stem cell or donor lymphocyte infusion donor (not recorded which). It is not recorded whose cells these are; they may come from a transplant donor. The sequencing input was blood, either unsorted or a sorted T cell fraction (not recorded which). CDR3 protein: CASSFGESAGTYKNIQYF. The CDR3 region has the DNA TGCGCCAGCAGCTTCGGGGAAAGCGCCGGGACTTATAAAAACATTCAGTACTTC.